This TCR beta chain was observed in a study of cytomegalovirus exposure and HLA in healthy donors. Findings and caveats of the study: For most TCR beta V segments, an earlier analysis put the productive rate at about 87% or about 30% of the time.

Concerning this clone: What it binds is not known.

Primers for the PCR totalled 60 Vbeta and 13 Jbeta. Clones were read by immunoSEQ multiplex PCR, and TCRdb kept only the in-frame ones, dropping some. The top ten hold roughly 5.9% of the sample, which has 95,000 to 120,000 clones, approximately 80% seen once. Per germline, CDR1 ENHRY and CDR2 SYGVKD. This CDR3 spans 12 amino acids. With 0 bases removed from V and 10 bases from J, the gap between germline ends came to 9 bases. The V and J genes are TRBV10-3 and TRBJ1-1, with D unresolved. Sequences were obtained from PBMCs. This receptor was obtained from a woman in her twenties or thirties in good health and CMV-seropositive. The chain's CDR3 is CAISESLGSAFF. In DNA form, the CDR3 reads TGTGCCATCAGTGAGTCGTTGGGCTCAGCTTTCTTT.